This TCR beta chain was retrieved from a study of T cell repertoires in cytomegalovirus infection (dated by TCRdb to the late 2010s). Regarding the research as a whole: Donor HLA type was relevant to the analysis, as public TCR beta signatures indicated carriage of CMV infection together with the matching HLA type.

On the study overall, not on this receptor specifically: Cumulative frequency of public TCR beta family members discriminated carriers of CMV infection plus the relevant HLA type in this cohort and an independent roughly 330-donor cohort. The ex vivo response was dominated by HLA-C-restricted CMV-specific TCR beta clonotypes, and the single most frequent clonotype in two of eight donors was supplied by these HLA-C-restricted clonotypes.

With regard to this clonotype: The specificity of this receptor is unknown. Base quality data are lacking; no much larger clone is found one base away.

Sequencing instrument: Illumina HiSeq 1500. TCRdb ran its own pipeline on the public reads, namely fastp trimming at Q25 and MiXCR clone calling, and kept in-frame beta chains. Entries are consolidated by CDR3 protein sequence, retaining the most common genes and DNA. Across this sample there are 150,000 to 200,000 distinct CDR3 sequences, with approximately 9.7% seen only once. Jointly, the top ten make up about 4.2% of the sample. This TCR was recovered from a human donor in good health (CMV status not recorded). Some clones in this sample may be carry-over from other donors' samples. Input material: PBMCs.

The DNA is as follows: TGTGCCAGCAGTCCTAGGGAAAAACTGTTTTTT. Translated, this gives CASSPREKLFF. The V and J segments used are TRBV28 and TRBJ1-4, with no D gene named confidently. As encoded in the germline V gene, CDR1 is MDHEN while CDR2 is SYDVKM. Trimming takes 5 bases from V and 8 bases from J, and the germline ends sit 6 bases apart. From the cysteine through the phenylalanine, the CDR3 covers 11 amino acids. Only the CDR3 part of the read is kept: 33 bases, read in frame from the first base. The reference TRBV28 and TRBJ1-4 proteins fill in what lies around the CDR3, so the full variable domain reads DVKVTQSSRYLVKRTGEKVFLECVQDMDHENMFWYRQDPGLGLRLIYFSYDVKMKEKGDIPEGYSVSREKKERFSLILESASTNQTSMYLCASSPREKLFFGSGTQLSVL.